The next 10 T cell receptor beta chains were all read from a single sample in a study of early T cells in non-severe SARS-CoV-2 infection. TCRdb independently ran MiXCR on the 5' RACE reads; one entry per CDR3 protein. The table shows some 62,000 distinct CDR3 sequences, with about 9.9% occurring only once. Input material: whole blood. These receptors came from an adult who was a healthcare worker with PCR-confirmed SARS-CoV-2 infection or an uninfected control (not recorded which).

The gene calls are TRBV19 and TRBJ2-2; maybe TRBD1 (5 bases). V lost 6 bases to trimming and J lost 5 bases, with 16 bases between them. The CDR3 runs 15 residues. Germline V lookup: CDR1 LNHDA, CDR2 SQIVND (reference sequence). The CDR3 DNA sequence: TGTGCCAGTAGCCCGAGACAGATGAAGACCGGGGAGCTGTTTTTT. It yields the protein CASSPRQMKTGELFF.

Ten or more counts support this clonotype. The CDR3 region is CASSQDRLGKSTDTQYF. The CDR3 coding sequence is TGTGCCAGCAGCCAAGATAGATTGGGGAAAAGCACAGATACGCAGTATTTT. The rearrangement links TRBV4-2 to TRBJ2-3; D gene unclear. This CDR3 is built from 17 residues. The germline CDR1 and CDR2 sequences are LGHNA and YNFKEQ. V was trimmed by 0 bases and J by 0 bases, leaving 13 bases between them.

In this sample, this clonotype turned up a few times. V is TRBV5-6 and J is TRBJ2-6, with D perhaps TRBD2 (5 bases). The length of the CDR3 is 14 residues. In germline, CDR1 is SGHDT, CDR2 YYEEEE. V lost 7 bases to trimming and J lost 3 bases, with 11 bases between them. Written as DNA, the CDR3 is TGTGCCAGCCGGCTTCGGGGTGGGGCCAACGTCCTGACTTTC. Encoded protein: CASRLRGGANVLTF.

This clonotype has only a few counts. The genes are TRBV7-3 and TRBJ1-1; D is undetermined. Deletions cut 1 base from V and 1 base from J, with 4 bases between. The CDR3 consists of 13 residues. Germline V gives CDR1 SGHTA, CDR2 FQGTGA. CDR3 loop: CASSLNENTEAFF. CDR3 coding DNA: TGTGCCAGCAGCTTAAATGAGAACACTGAAGCTTTCTTT. Together with reference TRBV7-3 and TRBJ1-1, the CDR3 gives the full variable domain: GAGVSQTPSNKVTEKGKYVELRCDPISGHTALYWYRQSLGQGPEFLIYFQGTGAADDSGLPNDRFFAVRPEGSVSTLKIQRTERGDSAVYLCASSLNENTEAFFGQGTRLTVV.

The chain combines TRBV4-2 with TRBJ2-7, with 10 bases fitting TRBD1. The CDR3 totals 15 residues. The germline V gene encodes CDR1 LGHNA and CDR2 YNFKEQ. Trimming removed 1 base from V and 4 bases from J; junction bases left unmatched: 4. The CDR3 DNA sequence: TGTGCCAGCAGCCAAGCGACAGGGGGCGCTTACGAGCAGTACGTC. Amino acids: CASSQATGGAYEQYV.

This chain's CDR3 is CASNNQGYEQYV. The CDR3 DNA is TGTGCCAGCAACAACCAGGGTTACGAGCAGTACGTC. This chain connects TRBV7-9 to TRBJ2-7; the D gene is possibly TRBD1 (5 bases). Trimming left V 7 bases short and J 4 bases short, with 11 bases between. Germline values: CDR1 SEHNR, CDR2 FQNEAQ (reference sequence). This CDR3 spans 12 amino acids.

This clonotype was detected a few times. The CDR3 coding sequence is TGTGCCAGCAGCCAGAACCAGGCGGCTCCGGAGCTGTTTTTT. It is translated as CASSQNQAAPELFF. The chain recombines TRBV7-9 with TRBJ2-2; D call uncertain. V was pared by 5 bases and J by 10 bases, with 17 bases between. CDR1 SEHNR and CDR2 FQNEAQ come from the germline V gene (reference sequence). CDR3 length: 14 amino acids.

This clonotype has only a few counts. The chain combines TRBV19 with TRBJ1-5, with 7 bases aligning to TRBD1. Germline trimming cut 8 bases from V and 7 bases from J; bases unmatched to any gene: 11. Germline V CDR1 and CDR2: LNHDA, SQIVND (reference sequence). CDR3 length equals 14 residues. CDR3 DNA: TGTGCCAGTTCCCCATTAGGGGGCGGGCAGCCCCAGCATTTT. Protein product: CASSPLGGGQPQHF.

The table lists this clonotype with a few counts. This chain connects TRBV6-2 or TRBV6-3 to TRBJ1-6; TRBD1 might be the D (5 bases). From germline, CDR1 is MNHEY and CDR2 SVGEGT. The CDR3 runs to 15 residues. V was cut by 3 bases and J by 5 bases, with 11 bases left in between. The CDR3 DNA reads as TGTGCCAGCAGTTATAGGGGCGACGATAATTCACCCCTCCACTTT. It encodes CASSYRGDDNSPLHF.

The chain links TRBV7-7 to TRBJ2-1; D tentatively reads TRBD1 or TRBD2 (5 bases each). This CDR3 has 15 amino acids. Trimming took 2 bases from V and 6 from J, leaving 14 bases between them. The V gene's germline CDR1 is SSHAT and CDR2 FNYEAQ (reference sequence). The CDR3 bases are TGTGCCAGCAGCTTAAAGTGGGGGATGAGCAATGAGCAGTTCTTC. It codes for CASSLKWGMSNEQFF.